Shown below are 2 T cell receptor beta chains from a single sample sequenced in a study of blood T cell repertoires in COVID-19. TCRdb's table, derived via immunoSEQ multiplex PCR, lists solely in-frame clones and lacks some. The sample has around 150,000 clones; approximately 80% are singletons. The sequenced material came from peripheral blood. Source of these receptors: a woman aged 40 to 49 with COVID-19, enrolled during active disease.

The rearrangement joins TRBV18 to TRBJ2-6, with D unclear. The germline V and J ends were trimmed by 3 bases and 0 bases, with 15 bases remaining between them. The CDR3 consists of 18 residues. Germline values: CDR1 KGHSH, CDR2 LQKENI. This CDR3 is CASSPWADISSGANVLTF. CDR3 bases: TGTGCCAGCTCACCCTGGGCCGATATAAGCTCTGGGGCCAACGTCCTGACTTTC.

This rearrangement joins TRBV9 to TRBJ2-5; a possible D gene is TRBD2 (5 bases). CDR3 length equals 15 residues. The germline gives CDR1 SGDLS, CDR2 YYNGEE. V was clipped by 1 base and J by 4 bases, with 14 bases between them. CDR3 loop: CASSVLPGSGETQYF. DNA of the CDR3: TGTGCCAGCAGCGTATTACCCGGAAGCGGAGAGACCCAGTACTTC.